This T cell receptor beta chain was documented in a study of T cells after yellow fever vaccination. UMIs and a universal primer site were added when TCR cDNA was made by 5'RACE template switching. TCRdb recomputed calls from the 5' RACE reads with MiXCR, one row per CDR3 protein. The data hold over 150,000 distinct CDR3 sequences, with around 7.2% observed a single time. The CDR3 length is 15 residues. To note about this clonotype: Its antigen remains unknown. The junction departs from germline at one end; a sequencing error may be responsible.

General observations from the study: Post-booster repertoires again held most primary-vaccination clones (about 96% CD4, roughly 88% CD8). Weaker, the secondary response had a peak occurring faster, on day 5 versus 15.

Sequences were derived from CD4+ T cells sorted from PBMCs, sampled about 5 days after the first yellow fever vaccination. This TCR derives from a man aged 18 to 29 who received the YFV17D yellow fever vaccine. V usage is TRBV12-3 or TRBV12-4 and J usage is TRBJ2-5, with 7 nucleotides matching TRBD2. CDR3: CPSSRRRGEQETQYF. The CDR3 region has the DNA TGTCCCAGCAGCCGCCGCCGGGGGGAACAAGAGACCCAGTACTTC.